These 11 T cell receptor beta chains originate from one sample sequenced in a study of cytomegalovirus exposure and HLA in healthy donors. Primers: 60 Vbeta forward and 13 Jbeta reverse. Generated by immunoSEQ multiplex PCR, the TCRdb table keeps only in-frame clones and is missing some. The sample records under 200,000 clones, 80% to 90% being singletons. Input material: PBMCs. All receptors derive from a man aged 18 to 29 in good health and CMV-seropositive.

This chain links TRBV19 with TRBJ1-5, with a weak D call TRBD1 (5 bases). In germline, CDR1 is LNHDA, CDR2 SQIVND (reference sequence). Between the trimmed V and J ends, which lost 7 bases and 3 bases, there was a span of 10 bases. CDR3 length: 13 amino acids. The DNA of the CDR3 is TGTGCCAGTAAAGAACAGGTCAATCAGCCCCAGCATTTT. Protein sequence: CASKEQVNQPQHF. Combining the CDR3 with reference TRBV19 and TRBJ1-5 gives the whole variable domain DGGITQSPKYLFRKEGQNVTLSCEQNLNHDAMYWYRQDPGQGLRLIYYSQIVNDFQKGDIAEGYSVSREKKESFPLTVTSAQKNPTAFYLCASKEQVNQPQHFGDGTRLSIL.

CDR3 amino acids: CASSMGQGGYEQYF. The CDR3, as DNA: TGTGCCAGCAGCATGGGACAGGGGGGATACGAGCAGTACTTC. This chain joins TRBV11-2 and TRBJ2-7, with 11 nucleotides matching TRBD1. Germline CDR1 and CDR2: SGHAT and FQNNGV. This CDR3 is 14 amino acids long. The J segment lost 4 bases and the V segment lost 5 bases, leaving 4 bases of the junction unmatched.

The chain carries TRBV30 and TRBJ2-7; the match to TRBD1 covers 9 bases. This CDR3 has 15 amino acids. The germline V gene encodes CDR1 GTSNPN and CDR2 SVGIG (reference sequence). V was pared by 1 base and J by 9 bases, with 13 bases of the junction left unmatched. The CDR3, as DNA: TGTGCCTGGAGTGCCCGCGTGGGACAGGGAGGGGTGCAGTACTTC. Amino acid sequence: CAWSARVGQGGVQYF.

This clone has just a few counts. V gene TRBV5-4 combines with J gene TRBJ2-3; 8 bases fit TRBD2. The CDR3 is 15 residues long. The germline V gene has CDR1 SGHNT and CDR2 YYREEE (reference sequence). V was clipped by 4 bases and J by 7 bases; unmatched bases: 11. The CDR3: CASSLYGSGAHTQYF. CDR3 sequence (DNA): TGTGCCAGCAGCCTGTACGGTAGCGGGGCCCATACGCAGTATTTT.

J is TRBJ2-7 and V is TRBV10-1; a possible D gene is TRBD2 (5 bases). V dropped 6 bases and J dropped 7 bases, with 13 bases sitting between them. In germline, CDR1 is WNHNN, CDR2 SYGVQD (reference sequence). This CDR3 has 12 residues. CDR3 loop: CASSPPSGEQYF. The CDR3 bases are TGCGCCAGCAGCCCCCCCTCGGGGGAGCAGTACTTC.

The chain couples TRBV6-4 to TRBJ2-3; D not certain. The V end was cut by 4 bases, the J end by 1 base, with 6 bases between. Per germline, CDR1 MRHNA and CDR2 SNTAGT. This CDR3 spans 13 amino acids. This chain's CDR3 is CASSARGTDTQYF. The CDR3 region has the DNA TGTGCCAGCAGTGCTCGCGGCACAGATACGCAGTATTTT.

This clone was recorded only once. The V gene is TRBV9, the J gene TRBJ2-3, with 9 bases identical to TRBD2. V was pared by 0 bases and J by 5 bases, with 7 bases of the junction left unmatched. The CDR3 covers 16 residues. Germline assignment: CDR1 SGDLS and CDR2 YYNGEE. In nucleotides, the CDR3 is TGTGCCAGCAGCGTAGGTGGCGGGGGGGCCATAGATACGCAGTATTTT. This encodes CASSVGGGGAIDTQYF.

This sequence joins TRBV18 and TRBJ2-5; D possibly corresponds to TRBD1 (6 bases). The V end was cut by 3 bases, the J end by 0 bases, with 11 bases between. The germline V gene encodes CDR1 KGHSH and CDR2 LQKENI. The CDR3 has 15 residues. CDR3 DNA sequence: TGTGCCAGCTCACCTCTGAGGGGGTACCAAGAGACCCAGTACTTC. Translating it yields CASSPLRGYQETQYF.

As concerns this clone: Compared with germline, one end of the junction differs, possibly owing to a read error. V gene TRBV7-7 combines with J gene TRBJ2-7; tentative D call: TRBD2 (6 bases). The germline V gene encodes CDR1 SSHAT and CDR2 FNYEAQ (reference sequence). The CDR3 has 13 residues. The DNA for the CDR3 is TGTGCTAGCAGCTTAGTCTCCGGGGAGGCGCAGTACTTC. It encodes CASSLVSGEAQYF.

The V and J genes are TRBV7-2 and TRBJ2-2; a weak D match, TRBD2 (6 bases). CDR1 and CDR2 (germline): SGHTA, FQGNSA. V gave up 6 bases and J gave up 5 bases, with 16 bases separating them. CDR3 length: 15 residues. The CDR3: CASRTPGEWTGELFF. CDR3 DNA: TGTGCCAGCAGAACCCCGGGAGAATGGACCGGGGAGCTGTTTTTT.

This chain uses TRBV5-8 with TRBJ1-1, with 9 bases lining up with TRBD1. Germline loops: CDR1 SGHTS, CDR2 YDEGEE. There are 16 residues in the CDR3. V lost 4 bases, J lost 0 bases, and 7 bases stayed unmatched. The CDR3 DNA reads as TGTGCCAGCAGCGCCACAGGGGGCCTCATGAACACTGAAGCTTTCTTT. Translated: CASSATGGLMNTEAFF.